What follows describes a single T cell receptor (beta chain). The data are from a study of blood T cell repertoires in COVID-19. At the level of the study: Sources were T cells, B-cell-depleted T cells, or PBMCs; the material itself was cDNA or gDNA.

How the authors handled the data: Nucleated cell number was recorded as an estimate derived from reference gene primer amplification. Libraries were prepared by immunoSEQ multiplex PCR; TCRdb keeps only in-frame clonotypes and omits some of them. The V and J calls and the clone size are those of that table, but D and trimming were determined from the DNA. The sample lists about 95,000 clones; around 81% were seen once. The CDR3 is 15 amino acids. Per the germline V gene, CDR1 is LGHNA and CDR2 is YNFKEQ. V gave up 1 base and J gave up 3 bases; unmatched junction bases: 4. V gene TRBV4-2 combines with J gene TRBJ2-7, with TRBD2 matching over 9 bases. The clonotype originates from an elderly man with COVID-19, enrolled during active disease. Sample: peripheral blood. DNA for the CDR3: TGTGCCAGCAGCCAAGTAGCGGGAGACTTCTACGAGCAGTACTTC. Amino acid sequence: CASSQVAGDFYEQYF.